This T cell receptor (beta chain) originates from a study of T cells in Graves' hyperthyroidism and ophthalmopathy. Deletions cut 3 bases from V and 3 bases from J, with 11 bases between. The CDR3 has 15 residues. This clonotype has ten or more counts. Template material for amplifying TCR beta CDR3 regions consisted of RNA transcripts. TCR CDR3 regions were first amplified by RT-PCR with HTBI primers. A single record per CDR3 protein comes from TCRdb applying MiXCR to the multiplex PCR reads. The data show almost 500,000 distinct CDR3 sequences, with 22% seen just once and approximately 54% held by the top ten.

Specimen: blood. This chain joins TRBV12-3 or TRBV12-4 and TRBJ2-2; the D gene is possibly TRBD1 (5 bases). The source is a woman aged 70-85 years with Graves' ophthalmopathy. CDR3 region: CASSFRQGDTGELFF. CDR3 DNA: TGTGCCAGCAGTTTTAGGCAGGGCGACACCGGGGAGCTGTTTTTT.